This TCR beta chain derives from a study of T-cell memory formation after mild COVID-19. Study observations and caveats: Pre-infection memory contained some responding clones, which suggested that cross-reactive memory had joined.

For this clonotype: Its antigen is currently unknown.

From the 5' RACE reads, TCRdb called clonotypes with MiXCR, one entry per CDR3 protein. The repertoire has some 150,000 distinct CDR3 sequences, roughly a quarter of them found once; the top ten carry less than 25%. The material sequenced was PBMCs or a T cell subset sorted from them (not recorded which). The receptor comes from an adult woman who had mild COVID-19 (a few samples of this study predate the infection). Cell type and time point are not known.

CDR3 nucleotide sequence: TGTGCCAGCAGCTTAGGACAGGCTTGGGATGAGCAGTTCTTC. It is translated as CASSLGQAWDEQFF. The chain employs TRBV7-9 and TRBJ2-1; D may be TRBD1 (6 bases). Germline V gene lookup returns CDR1 SEHNR and CDR2 FQNEAQ (reference sequence). V lost 1 base, J lost 8 bases, and 12 bases lay in between. The CDR3 spans 14 residues.